These 2 T cell receptor beta chains share one sample of origin, sequenced in a study of control samples from healthy donors and cancer patients. The assay was immunoSEQ multiplex PCR, and TCRdb's table has in-frame clones only and misses some. The sample contains about 410,000 clones, about nine tenths of which appear only once. Sequencing used PBMCs. These receptors were collected from a man between 35 and 55 years old with head and neck cancer.

J is TRBJ2-2 and V is TRBV7-3; TRBD1 might be the D (6 bases). The V gene's germline CDR1 is SGHTA and CDR2 FQGTGA. The V gene lost 5 bases and the J gene lost 5 bases, with 12 bases spanning the gap. The CDR3 contains 14 residues. CDR3 sequence: CASSRLGQTGELFF. In DNA form, the CDR3 reads TGTGCCAGCAGCCGACTCGGACAGACCGGGGAGCTGTTTTTT.

The V call is TRBV5-1, the J call TRBJ1-1, with D maybe TRBD1 (5 bases). Germline CDR1 SGHRS, CDR2 YFSETQ. This CDR3 region has 13 residues. V lost 3 bases, J lost 11 bases, and 17 bases lay in between. This CDR3 reads CASSSTGKGGAFF. CDR3 sequence (DNA): TGCGCCAGCAGCTCTACAGGAAAGGGTGGGGCTTTCTTT.